This TCR beta chain stems from a study of T cell responses to AZD1222 COVID-19 vaccine. Across the whole study: Second-dose groups at about 4 or about 12 weeks were pooled.

Details on this clone: Its antigen is not known.

Produced via immunoSEQ multiplex PCR; TCRdb's table is partial and in-frame only. The sample yields fewer than 110,000 clones, around 92% seen once. The V end lost 0 bases, the J end lost 0 bases, and 8 bases lay between the germline ends. The length of the CDR3 is 15 residues. Germline V gene lookup returns CDR1 KGHSH and CDR2 LQKENI. General study points: Nearly half of spike-specific TCRs reportedly go after variant regions that carry no mutations. Vaccination with two AZD1222 doses was followed by a rise in Spike-specific TCR breadth and depth.

The V call is TRBV18, the J call TRBJ1-1; D gene unclear. The specimen was peripheral blood, collected on day 0 of AZD1222 vaccination. The receptor's source is an adult in good health. The CDR3 is CASSPPNGVNTEAFF. CDR3 nucleotide sequence: TGTGCCAGCTCACCACCCAACGGGGTGAACACTGAAGCTTTCTTT.